This T cell receptor beta chain was found in a study of cytomegalovirus exposure and HLA in healthy donors. This clone was recorded a few times. Its cognate antigen is unknown. Study conclusions and caveats: Researchers reported that a few CMV-associated chains were confirmed in vitro as CMV antigen-specific. Among donors in an Asian-associated ancestry cluster, a later analysis reportedly found fewer N-insertions than the approximately 700-donor mean.

The primer mix had 60 Vbeta and 13 Jbeta primers. The repertoire was sequenced with immunoSEQ multiplex PCR; TCRdb's copy has only in-frame clones and lacks some. The table lists about 180,000 clones, about four fifths of them singletons, with approximately 0.55% in the top ten. The CDR3 extends over 14 amino acids. Germline trimming cut 4 bases from V and 4 bases from J; bases unmatched to any gene: 6. Germline CDR1 SGDLS, CDR2 YYNGEE. This chain uses TRBV9 with TRBJ1-1, with 8 bases lining up with TRBD1. The sample consisted of PBMCs. The TCR comes from a woman in her forties or fifties in good health and CMV-seronegative. The CDR3 reads CASSLTGASTEAFF. The CDR3 region has the DNA TGTGCCAGCAGCTTGACAGGGGCTAGCACTGAAGCTTTCTTT.